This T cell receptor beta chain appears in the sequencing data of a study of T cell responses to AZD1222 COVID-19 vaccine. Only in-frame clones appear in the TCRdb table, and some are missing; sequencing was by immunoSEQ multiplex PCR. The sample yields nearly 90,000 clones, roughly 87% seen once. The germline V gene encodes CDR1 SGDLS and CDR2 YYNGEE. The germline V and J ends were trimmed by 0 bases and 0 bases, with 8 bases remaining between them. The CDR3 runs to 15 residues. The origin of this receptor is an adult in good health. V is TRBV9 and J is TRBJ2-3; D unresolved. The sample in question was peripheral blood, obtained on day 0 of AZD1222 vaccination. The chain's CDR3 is CASSVATSSTDTQYF. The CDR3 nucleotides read TGTGCCAGCAGCGTAGCGACGTCGAGCACAGATACGCAGTATTTT.